This entry concerns a single T cell receptor beta chain. Its specific antigen is unknown. Per-base quality was not reported, and no clone a single base away is much larger than it. The data derive from a study of blood T cell repertoires in COVID-19 (dated by TCRdb to about 2020). General notes on the study: The collaborator samples originated in the United States, Italy and Spain and spanned the acute and convalescent phases of COVID-19. The repertoires were released in a freely available public database intended as a resource for research on the immune response to SARS-CoV-2. Subjects who had been exposed to COVID-19, were actively infected with it, or had recovered from it provided the deeply sampled blood TCRbeta repertoires that made up the dataset. The samples were drawn from the first 160 participants of the ongoing ImmuneRACE study and from 1,200 or so subjects provided by 6 global collaborators. The sample metadata nearly always contained a de-identified subject ID, COVID-19 status, age in years and sex. Where available, HLA class I and class II types were obtained from metadata supplied by the sample provider rather than from assay-based typing. The prospective study material was composed of cDNA or gDNA derived from T cells, B-cell-depleted T cells, or PBMCs. Here is what the overall study found, with its caveats: The amount of clinical and demographic metadata varied by source and participant and was provided uncurated.

TCRbeta CDR3 regions were amplified from genomic DNA by means of the immunoSEQ Assay, a bias-controlled multiplex PCR. Regarding the original processing steps: Nucleated cell counts per sample were estimated from amplification of reference gene primers within the assay. To quantify the absolute abundance of each unique TCRbeta CDR3 rearrangement, sequence reads were collapsed and filtered. Productive Simpson clonality was computed per sample as the square root of Simpson's diversity index over productive rearrangements. Not all clones reach the TCRdb copy of this immuneACCESS table, which keeps in-frame sequences only. Checked studies attribute under half of the gap to unresolved V genes and leave the rest unexplained. Clone size and the V and J calls come from that table; the DNA yielded D and trimming. Present in this sample are around 330,000 clones, approximately 90% of which were seen just once. 8.5% to 10% of the sample is in the top ten clones.

Participants in the prospective study were aged about 18 to 95 years, lived in under 30 United States geographic areas, and enrolled through a virtual design. In the prospective study, cohorts were assigned on the basis of participant-reported clinical history obtained from a screening survey and a study questionnaire. ImmuneRACE Cohort 3 recovered participants were defined by two consecutive negative NP/OP PCR tests, healthcare professional clearance, or symptom resolution. Each participant in the prospective study had whole blood, serum and a nasopharyngeal or oropharyngeal swab collected by mobile phlebotomists. Participants in the prospective study had the option to provide additional blood draws and questionnaires over an approximately two-month period. Blood samples from the prospective study were shipped frozen or at room temperature prior to DNA extraction. There are 15 amino acids in the CDR3, from cysteine to phenylalanine inclusive. Only the CDR3 part of the read is kept: 45 bases, read in frame from the first base. CDR1 and CDR2 are drawn from the germline V gene: SGHAT, FQNNGV. Trimming takes 2 bases from V and 3 bases from J, and the germline ends sit 11 bases apart.

This chain joins TRBV11-2 to TRBJ1-3; the D gene lacks a confident call. The sequenced sample consisted of PBMCs or T cells enriched from blood (not recorded which). This TCR was recovered from a woman between 18 and 29 years old who had recovered from COVID-19. The nucleotide sequence is given as TGTGCCAGCAGCTTAAGGAGAGCTCTTGGAAACACCATATATTTT. This encodes CASSLRRALGNTIYF. Joined to the reference TRBV11-2 and TRBJ1-3 proteins, this CDR3 gives the full variable domain: EAGVAQSPRYKIIEKRQSVAFWCNPISGHATLYWYQQILGQGPKLLIQFQNNGVVDDSQLPKDRFSAERLKGVDSTLKIQPAKLEDSAVYLCASSLRRALGNTIYFGEGSWLTVV.